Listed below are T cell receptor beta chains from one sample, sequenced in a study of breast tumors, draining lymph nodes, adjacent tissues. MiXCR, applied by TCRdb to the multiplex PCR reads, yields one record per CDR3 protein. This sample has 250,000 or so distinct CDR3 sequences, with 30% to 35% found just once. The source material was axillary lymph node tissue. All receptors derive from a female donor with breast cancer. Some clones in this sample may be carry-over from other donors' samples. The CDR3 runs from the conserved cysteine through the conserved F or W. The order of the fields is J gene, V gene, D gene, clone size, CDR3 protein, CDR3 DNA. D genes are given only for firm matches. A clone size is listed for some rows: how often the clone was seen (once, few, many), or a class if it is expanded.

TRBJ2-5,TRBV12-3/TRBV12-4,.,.,CASTNGGYPETQYF,TGTGCCAGCACCAACGGCGGCTACCCAGAGACCCAGTACTTC
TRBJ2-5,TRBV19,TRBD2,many,CASSAQPRLAGETQYF,TGTGCCAGTAGTGCCCAGCCTCGACTAGCGGGAGAGACCCAGTACTTC
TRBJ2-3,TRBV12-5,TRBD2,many,CASGTLAGVADTQYF,TGTGCTAGTGGTACGTTAGCGGGAGTGGCAGATACGCAGTATTTT
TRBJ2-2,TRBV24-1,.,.,CATSDYQGCANTGELFF,TGTGCCACCAGTGATTACCAGGGCTGTGCGAACACCGGGGAGCTGTTTTTT
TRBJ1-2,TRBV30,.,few,CAWSSGLHYGYTF,TGTGCCTGGAGTTCGGGGCTCCACTATGGCTACACCTTC
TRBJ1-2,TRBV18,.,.,CASSPLDSNYGYTF,TGTGCCAGCTCACCACTTGACAGTAACTATGGCTACACCTTC
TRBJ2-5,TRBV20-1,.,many,CSEKGLGETQYF,TGCAGTGAAAAGGGCTTGGGGGAGACCCAGTACTTC
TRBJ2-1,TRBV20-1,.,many,CSARQLARSYNEQFF,TGCAGTGCTAGACAGCTAGCGCGCTCCTACAATGAGCAGTTCTTC
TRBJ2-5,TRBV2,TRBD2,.,CASNLAGLFRETQYF,TGTGCCAGCAACTTAGCGGGGCTTTTCCGGGAGACCCAGTACTTC
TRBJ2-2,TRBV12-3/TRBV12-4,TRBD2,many,CASSHPRKTSGTGELFF,TGTGCCAGCAGTCACCCCCGGAAGACTAGCGGGACCGGGGAGCTGTTTTTT
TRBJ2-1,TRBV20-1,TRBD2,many,CSATPGLAGSSYNEQFF,TGCAGTGCAACGCCGGGACTAGCGGGAAGCTCCTACAATGAGCAGTTCTTC
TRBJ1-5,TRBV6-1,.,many,CASDGTGNQPQHF,TGTGCCAGCGATGGGACGGGCAATCAGCCCCAGCATTTT
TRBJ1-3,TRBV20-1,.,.,CSASDSSRNTIYF,TGCAGTGCTTCGGACAGCTCTCGAAACACCATATACTTT
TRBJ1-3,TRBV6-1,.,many,CASVDKGLGNTIYF,TGTGCCAGCGTTGACAAGGGGTTAGGAAACACCATATATTTT
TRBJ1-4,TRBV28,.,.,CASSEVGEASNEKLFF,TGTGCCAGCAGTGAGGTCGGGGAGGCGTCGAATGAAAAACTGTTTTTT
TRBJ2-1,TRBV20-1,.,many,CSARDIVAPSYNEQFF,TGCAGTGCTAGAGATATTGTAGCGCCTTCCTACAATGAGCAGTTCTTC
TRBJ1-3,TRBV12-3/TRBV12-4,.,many,CASSRDKSLSGNTIYF,TGTGCCAGCAGTCGGGATAAATCCCTATCTGGAAACACCATATATTTT
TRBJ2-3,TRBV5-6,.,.,CASSLWDTNEQYF,TGTGCCAGCAGCCTGTGGGACACTAATGAGCAGTATTTT
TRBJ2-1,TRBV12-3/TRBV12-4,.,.,CASLPTGGDYNEQFF,TGTGCCAGCTTGCCAACAGGGGGGGACTACAATGAGCAGTTCTTC
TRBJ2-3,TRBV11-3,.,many,CASSAPRRGTPSTDTQYF,TGTGCCAGCAGCGCACCACGAAGGGGGACCCCTAGCACAGATACGCAGTATTTT
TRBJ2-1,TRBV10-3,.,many,CAISGEGPYNEQFF,TGTGCCATCAGTGGAGAGGGCCCCTACAATGAGCAGTTCTTC
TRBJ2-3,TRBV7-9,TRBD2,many,CASSLRPGVGGAF,TGTGCCAGCAGCTTACGGCCGGGAGTGGGAGGGGCCTTT
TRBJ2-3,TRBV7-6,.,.,CASSLSSVPDTQYF,TGTGCCAGCAGCTTATCGTCAGTCCCAGATACGCAGTATTTT
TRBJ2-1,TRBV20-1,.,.,CSAGGGVGNGAYNEQFF,TGCAGTGCTGGAGGCGGGGTAGGGAACGGCGCCTACAATGAGCAGTTCTTC
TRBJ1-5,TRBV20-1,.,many,CSARDLPDNQPQHF,TGCAGTGCTAGAGATCTCCCTGACAATCAGCCCCAGCATTTT
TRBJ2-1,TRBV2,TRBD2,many,CATPPAQRGFTEQFF,TGTGCCACCCCCCCGGCCCAGCGGGGGTTCACTGAGCAGTTCTTC
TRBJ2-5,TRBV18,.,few,CASSPSTKETQYF,TGTGCCAGCTCACCTTCAACGAAAGAGACCCAGTACTTC
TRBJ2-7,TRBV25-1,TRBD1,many,CASSPPGQVYEQYF,TGTGCCAGCAGTCCACCAGGACAGGTCTACGAGCAGTACTTC
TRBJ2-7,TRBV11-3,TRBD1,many,CASSFSGGEYEQYF,TGTGCCAGCAGTTTCTCAGGGGGTGAATACGAGCAGTACTTC
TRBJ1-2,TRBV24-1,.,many,CATSDLRVRGYTF,TGTGCCACCAGTGATTTACGGGTAAGGGGCTACACCTTC
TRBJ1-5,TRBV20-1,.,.,CSAREQVSNQPQHF,TGCAGTGCTAGAGAACAGGTTAGCAATCAGCCCCAGCATTTT
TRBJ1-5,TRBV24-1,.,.,CATSDLSGGTQPQHF,TGTGCCACCAGTGATTTGTCCGGGGGAACTCAGCCCCAGCATTTT
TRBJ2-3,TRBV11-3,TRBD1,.,CASSVEGAQTYTQYF,TGTGCCAGCAGCGTAGAGGGGGCGCAGACTTATACGCAGTATTTT
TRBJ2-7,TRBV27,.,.,CASRGDSLGYEQYF,TGTGCCAGCAGGGGGGACTCCCTAGGCTACGAGCAGTACTTC
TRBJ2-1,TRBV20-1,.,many,CSAWRQVYNEQFF,TGCAGTGCTTGGCGACAGGTCTACAATGAGCAGTTCTTC
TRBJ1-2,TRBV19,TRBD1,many,CASSPDRAGTGYTF,TGTGCCAGTAGCCCGGACAGGGCCGGAACTGGCTACACCTTC
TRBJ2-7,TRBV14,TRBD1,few,CASSQEPGTATYEQYF,TGTGCCAGCAGCCAGGAACCCGGGACAGCCACCTACGAGCAGTACTTC
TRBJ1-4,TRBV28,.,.,CASSSGLTGEKLFF,TGTGCCAGCAGTTCAGGTCTTACGGGGGAAAAACTGTTTTTT
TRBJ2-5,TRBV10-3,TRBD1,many,CAISEGNRGLQETQYF,TGTGCCATCAGTGAGGGTAACAGGGGATTACAAGAGACCCAGTACTTC
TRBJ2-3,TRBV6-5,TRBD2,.,CASTRGGYSSTDTQYF,TGTGCCAGTACCCGGGGGGGATACTCTAGCACAGATACGCAGTATTTT
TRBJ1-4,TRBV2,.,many,CASTPELTNEKLFF,TGTGCCAGCACCCCGGAGTTGACTAATGAAAAACTGTTTTTT
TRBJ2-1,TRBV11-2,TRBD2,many,CASSPVGAGVGEQFF,TGTGCCAGCAGCCCGGTGGGTGCGGGAGTTGGTGAGCAGTTCTTC
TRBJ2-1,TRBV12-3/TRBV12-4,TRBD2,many,CASSRGLAWNEQFF,TGTGCCAGCAGCCGTGGACTAGCATGGAATGAGCAGTTCTTC
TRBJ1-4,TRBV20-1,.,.,CSARDHGGPEGKLFF,TGCAGTGCTAGAGATCATGGGGGCCCTGAGGGAAAACTGTTTTTT
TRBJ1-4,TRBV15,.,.,CATSRGRDEKLFF,TGTGCCACCAGCAGGGGGAGGGACGAAAAACTGTTTTTT
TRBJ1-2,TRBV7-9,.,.,CASSFSSGYTF,TGTGCCAGCAGCTTTTCTAGCGGCTACACCTTC
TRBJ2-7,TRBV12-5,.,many,CASRGVNSYEQYF,TGTGCTAGTAGGGGGGTCAACTCCTACGAGCAGTACTTC
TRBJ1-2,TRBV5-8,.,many,CASSLMWGEDGYTF,TGTGCCAGCAGCTTGATGTGGGGTGAGGATGGCTACACCTTC
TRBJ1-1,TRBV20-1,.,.,CSASVVGSNIEAFF,TGCAGTGCTAGTGTGGTAGGGTCTAACATTGAAGCTTTCTTT
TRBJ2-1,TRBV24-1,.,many,CATSDPGTSARSLNEQFF,TGTGCCACCAGTGACCCCGGGACAAGCGCTCGGTCGCTCAATGAGCAGTTCTTC
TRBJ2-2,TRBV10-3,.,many,CAISNAQRLNTGELFF,TGTGCCATCAGTAACGCTCAGCGGCTGAACACCGGGGAGCTGTTTTTT
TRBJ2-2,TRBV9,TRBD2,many,CASSVSTTSGDNTGELFF,TGTGCCAGCAGCGTATCGACGACTAGCGGGGATAACACCGGGGAGCTGTTTTTT